The clone carrying this T cell receptor beta chain was recorded at least ten times. The source of the sample is a study of T cells after posttransplantation cyclophosphamide. Assay used: immunoSEQ multiplex PCR; TCRdb lists only in-frame clones, some missing. This repertoire holds some 39,000 clones, and none appear only once. The sequence derives from a girl aged 5 to 17 in good health, CMV-negative, and a related stem cell transplant donor. The sample taken for sequencing was PBMCs.

CDR3 protein: CASSGWTAHNSPLHF. The CDR3 nucleotides are TGTGCCAGTAGTGGGTGGACAGCACATAATTCACCCCTCCACTTT. The rearrangement links TRBV19 to TRBJ1-6; the D gene is possibly TRBD1 (6 bases). The V gene lost 5 bases and the J gene lost 5 bases, with 13 bases spanning the gap. Germline V gene sequence: CDR1 LNHDA, CDR2 SQIVND (reference sequence). This CDR3 spans 15 amino acids.